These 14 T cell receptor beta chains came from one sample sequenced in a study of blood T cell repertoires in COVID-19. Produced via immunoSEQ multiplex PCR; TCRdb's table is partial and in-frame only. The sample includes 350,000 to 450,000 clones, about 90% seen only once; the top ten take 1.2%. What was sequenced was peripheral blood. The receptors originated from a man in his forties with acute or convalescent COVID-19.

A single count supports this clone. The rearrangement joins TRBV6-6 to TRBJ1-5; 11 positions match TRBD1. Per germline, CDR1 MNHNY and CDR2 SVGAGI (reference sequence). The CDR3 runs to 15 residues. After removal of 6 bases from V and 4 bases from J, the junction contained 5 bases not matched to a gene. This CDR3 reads CASRPGQGANQPQHF. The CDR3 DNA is TGTGCCAGCAGGCCTGGACAGGGGGCGAATCAGCCCCAGCATTTT.

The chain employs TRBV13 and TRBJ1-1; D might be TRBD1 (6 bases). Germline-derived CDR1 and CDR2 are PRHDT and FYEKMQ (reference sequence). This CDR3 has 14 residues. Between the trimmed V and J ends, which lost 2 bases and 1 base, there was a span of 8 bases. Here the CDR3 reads CASSLTGTNTEAFF. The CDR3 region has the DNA TGTGCCAGCAGCTTAACAGGGACGAACACTGAAGCTTTCTTT. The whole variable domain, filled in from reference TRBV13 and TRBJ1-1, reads AAGVIQSPRHLIKEKRETATLKCYPIPRHDTVYWYQQGPGQDPQFLISFYEKMQSDKGSIPDRFSAQQFSDYHSELNMSSLELGDSALYFCASSLTGTNTEAFFGQGTRLTVV.

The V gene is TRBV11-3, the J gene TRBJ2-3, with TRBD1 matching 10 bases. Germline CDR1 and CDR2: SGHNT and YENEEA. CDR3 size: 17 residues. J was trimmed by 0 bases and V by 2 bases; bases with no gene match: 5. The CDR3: CASSLLPGQGSTDTQYF. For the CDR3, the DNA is TGTGCCAGCAGCTTATTGCCGGGACAGGGGAGCACAGATACGCAGTATTTT.

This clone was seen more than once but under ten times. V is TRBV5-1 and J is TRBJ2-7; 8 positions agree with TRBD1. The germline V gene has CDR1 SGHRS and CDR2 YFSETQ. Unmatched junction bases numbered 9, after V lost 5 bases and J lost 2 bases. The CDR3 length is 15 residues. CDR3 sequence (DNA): TGCGCCAGCAGTTCCGGACAGGGCCTAGCCTACGAGCAGTACTTC. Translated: CASSSGQGLAYEQYF.

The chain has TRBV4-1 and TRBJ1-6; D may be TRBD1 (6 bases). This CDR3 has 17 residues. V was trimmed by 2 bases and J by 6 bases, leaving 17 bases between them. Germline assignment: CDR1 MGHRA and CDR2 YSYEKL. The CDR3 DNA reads TGCGCCAGCAGCCAATGGCCCCAGGGGCAGGGTAATTCACCCCTCCACTTT. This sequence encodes CASSQWPQGQGNSPLHF.

The CDR3 DNA reads TGCGCCAGCAGCTCACTCAGGGATTTCAATGGCTACACCTTC. As protein: CASSSLRDFNGYTF. V is TRBV5-1 and J is TRBJ1-2, with a weak D call TRBD1 (5 bases). The CDR3 length is 14 residues. Between the trimmed V and J ends, which lost 3 bases and 6 bases, there was a span of 15 bases. CDR1 is SGHRS, CDR2 YFSETQ, per germline.

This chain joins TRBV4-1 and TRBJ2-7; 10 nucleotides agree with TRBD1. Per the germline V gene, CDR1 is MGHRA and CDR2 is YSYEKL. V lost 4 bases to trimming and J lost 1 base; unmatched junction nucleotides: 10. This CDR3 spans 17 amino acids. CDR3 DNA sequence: TGCGCCAGCAGCCCTGGACAGGGGGACGGACCTTCCTACGAGCAGTACTTC. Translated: CASSPGQGDGPSYEQYF.

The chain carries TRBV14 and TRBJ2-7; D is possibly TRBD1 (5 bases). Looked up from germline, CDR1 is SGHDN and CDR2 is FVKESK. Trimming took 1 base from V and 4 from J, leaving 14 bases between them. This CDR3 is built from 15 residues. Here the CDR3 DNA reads TGTGCCAGCAGCCAAGCAGGCAGGGTAGGATACGAGCAGTACTTC. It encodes CASSQAGRVGYEQYF.

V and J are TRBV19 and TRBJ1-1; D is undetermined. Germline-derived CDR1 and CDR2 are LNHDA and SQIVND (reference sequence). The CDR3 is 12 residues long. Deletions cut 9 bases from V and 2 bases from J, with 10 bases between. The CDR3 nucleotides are TGTGCCAGCGGGGATTCAAACACTGAAGCTTTCTTT. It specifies CASGDSNTEAFF.

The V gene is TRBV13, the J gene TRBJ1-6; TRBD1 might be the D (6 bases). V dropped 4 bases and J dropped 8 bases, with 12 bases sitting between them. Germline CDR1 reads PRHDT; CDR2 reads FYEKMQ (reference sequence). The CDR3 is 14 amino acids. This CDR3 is CASSSRTEYSPLHF. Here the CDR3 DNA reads TGTGCCAGCAGCTCCAGGACAGAATATTCACCCCTCCACTTT.

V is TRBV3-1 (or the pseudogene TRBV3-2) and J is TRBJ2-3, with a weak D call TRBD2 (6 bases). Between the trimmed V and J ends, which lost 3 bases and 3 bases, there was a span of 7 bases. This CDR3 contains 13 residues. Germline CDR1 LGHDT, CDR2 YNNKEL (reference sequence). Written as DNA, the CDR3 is TGTGCCAGCAGCCAGACTAGAACAGATACGCAGTATTTT. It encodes CASSQTRTDTQYF.

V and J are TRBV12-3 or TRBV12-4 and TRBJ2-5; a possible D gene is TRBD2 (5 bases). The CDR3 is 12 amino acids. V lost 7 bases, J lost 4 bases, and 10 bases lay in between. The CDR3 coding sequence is TGTGCCAGCACAACGGGAAGAGAGACCCAGTACTTC. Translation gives CASTTGRETQYF.

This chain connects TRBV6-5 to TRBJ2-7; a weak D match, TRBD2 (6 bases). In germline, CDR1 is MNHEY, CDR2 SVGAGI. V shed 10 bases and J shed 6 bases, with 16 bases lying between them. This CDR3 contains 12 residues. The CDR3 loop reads CATEEGPGEQYF. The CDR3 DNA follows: TGTGCCACCGAGGAGGGGCCAGGCGAGCAGTACTTC.

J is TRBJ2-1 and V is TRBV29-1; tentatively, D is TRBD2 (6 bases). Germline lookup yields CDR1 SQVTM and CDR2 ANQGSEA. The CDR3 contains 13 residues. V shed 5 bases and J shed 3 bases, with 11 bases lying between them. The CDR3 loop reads CSVQPTSYNEQFF. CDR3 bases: TGCAGCGTTCAACCGACTAGCTACAATGAGCAGTTCTTC.